This TCR beta chain is from a study of immune evolution from preneoplasia to lung adenocarcinoma. On the study more broadly: HLA loss of heterozygosity: about 7% AIS, around 16% MIA, more than 25% ADC, none AAH.

Notes on the study in general: Normal lung had highest clonality; later lesions appeared denser, more diverse.

V dropped 4 bases and J dropped 3 bases, with 13 bases sitting between them. CDR3 size: 13 residues. CDR1 and CDR2 (germline): SQVTM, ANQGSEA. With regard to this clone: Its antigen is not known.

TCRdb keeps only in-frame clones here, not all; method: immunoSEQ multiplex PCR. The sample contains 10,000 or so clones, 82% of which appear only once. Material: FFPE minimally invasive lung adenocarcinoma tissue. The chain links TRBV29-1 to TRBJ2-7, with a weak D call TRBD2 (7 bases). This clonotype originated in a person aged 65 to 85 with lung adenocarcinoma. The CDR3 sequence: CSVGGRGSYEQYF. The CDR3 region has the DNA TGCAGCGTTGGGGGGCGGGGGAGCTACGAGCAGTACTTC.